This T cell receptor beta chain emerged from a study of blood T cell repertoires in COVID-19. For the study at large: Sites across the United States, Italy and Spain contributed samples from acute and convalescent COVID-19. From T cells, B-cell-depleted T cells, or PBMCs came the material, which was cDNA or gDNA.

Source study methods: Nucleated cell counts were estimated from reference gene primer amplification. Libraries were prepared by immunoSEQ multiplex PCR; TCRdb keeps only in-frame clonotypes and omits some of them. From that table come the V and J calls and clone size; the DNA was used to work out D and trimming. The sample carries under 75,000 clones, 80% to 85% recorded once. Trimming shortened V by 1 base and J by 6 bases, and 9 bases separated the two germline ends. CDR3 size: 14 residues. Germline loops: CDR1 LNHDA, CDR2 SQIVND (reference sequence). The Seattle site enrolled patients during active infection and followed them longitudinally.

Material: peripheral blood. The chain has TRBV19 and TRBJ2-2, with a tentative D call TRBD2 (5 bases). This TCR derives from a man between 60 and 75 years old with COVID-19, enrolled during active disease. The CDR3 sequence is CASSIAGYPGELFF. The CDR3 coding sequence is TGTGCCAGTAGTATAGCGGGGTACCCCGGGGAGCTGTTTTTT.